The rows below give T cell receptor beta chains drawn from one sample of a study of OX40 agonist ivuxolimab in advanced cancers. Method: immunoSEQ multiplex PCR; TCRdb's copy keeps in-frame clones and lacks some. The sample yields tens of thousands of clones, around 90% seen once. Sequences were derived from CD4+ or CD8+ T cells sorted from blood, sampled in a trial of the OX40 agonist ivuxolimab. These receptors were taken from an adult with an advanced solid tumor such as melanoma, head and neck, liver or kidney cancer. The CDR3 runs from the conserved cysteine through the conserved F or W. The D gene is left open where the match is weak. The size of a clone is reported for some rows only, either as once, few or many, or as a class for expanded clones.

v_call	d_call	clone_size	j_call	cdr3_aa	cdr3_nt
TRBV6-5	.	.	TRBJ1-6	CASRTPGHSPLHF	TGTGCCAGCAGGACCCCTGGGCATTCACCCCTCCACTTT
TRBV27	TRBD1	.	TRBJ1-2	CASSSPDRGNYGYTF	TGTGCCAGCAGTTCGCCGGACAGGGGGAACTATGGCTACACCTTC
TRBV5-1	TRBD2	.	TRBJ2-3	CASSTSGHTDTQYF	TGCGCCAGCAGCACTAGCGGCCACACAGATACGCAGTATTTT
TRBV7-2	.	.	TRBJ1-3	CASSPRVGNSGNTIYF	TGTGCCAGCAGCCCCCGTGTGGGGAACTCTGGAAACACCATATATTTT
TRBV7-8	TRBD2	.	TRBJ2-5	CASSLGTSGRQETQYF	TGTGCCAGCAGCTTAGGTACTAGCGGGAGACAAGAGACCCAGTACTTC
TRBV7-7	.	.	TRBJ2-1	CASSLNGYNEQFF	TGTGCTAGCAGCTTAAACGGATACAATGAGCAGTTCTTC
TRBV28	TRBD1	.	TRBJ2-3	CASSSPLRGPTDTQYF	TGTGCCAGCAGTTCCCCACTTAGGGGGCCCACAGATACGCAGTATTTT
TRBV5-5	.	.	TRBJ2-4	CASSLNFAVEGVAKNIQYF	TGTGCCAGCAGCCTCAACTTCGCTGTGGAGGGCGTAGCCAAAAACATTCAGTACTTC
TRBV19	TRBD1	.	TRBJ2-5	CASSRQGEETQYF	TGTGCCAGTAGTAGACAGGGAGAGGAGACCCAGTACTTC
TRBV18	TRBD1	.	TRBJ2-3	CASSLTGADTQYF	TGTGCCAGCTCATTAACAGGGGCAGATACGCAGTATTTT
TRBV6-5	TRBD2	once	TRBJ2-2	CASSYRGLAGPGELFF	TGTGCCAGCAGTTACCGGGGACTAGCGGGGCCCGGGGAGCTGTTTTTT
TRBV30	TRBD2	.	TRBJ2-7	CACSLAGGSYEQYF	TGTGCCTGTTCGTTAGCGGGGGGATCCTACGAGCAGTACTTC
TRBV18	TRBD1	.	TRBJ2-7	CASSPAGTGGYEQYF	TGTGCCAGCTCACCTGCCGGGACAGGGGGCTACGAGCAGTACTTC
TRBV6-1	.	.	TRBJ2-5	CASKGTSPRQYF	TGTGCCAGCAAGGGGACAAGCCCACGGCAGTACTTC
TRBV28	.	.	TRBJ1-3	CASSSAGTSGNTIYF	TGTGCCAGCAGTTCCGCGGGGACATCTGGAAACACCATATATTTT
TRBV7-9	.	few	TRBJ1-6	CASTTQMRPLHF	TGTGCCAGCACCACTCAGATGCGGCCCCTCCACTTT
TRBV11-2	.	.	TRBJ2-1	CASSPMGSYNEQFF	TGTGCCAGCAGCCCAATGGGGTCCTACAATGAGCAGTTCTTC
TRBV29-1	.	.	TRBJ2-5	CSVEVATRGETQYF	TGCAGCGTTGAAGTTGCCACTAGGGGGGAGACCCAGTACTTC
TRBV14	TRBD2	.	TRBJ2-3	CASSGALAGGSDTQYF	TGTGCCAGCAGCGGAGCCCTAGCGGGGGGTTCGGATACGCAGTATTTT
TRBV6-4	TRBD1	.	TRBJ2-2	CASSLWDRNTGELFF	TGTGCCAGCAGTTTGTGGGACAGGAACACCGGGGAGCTGTTTTTT
TRBV5-5	TRBD1	.	TRBJ1-1	CASSFVMTGGAEAFF	TGTGCCAGCAGCTTTGTCATGACAGGGGGCGCGGAAGCTTTCTTT
TRBV4-1	.	.	TRBJ2-5	CASSQEGTQYF	TGCGCCAGCAGCCAAGAGGGGACCCAGTACTTC
TRBV25-1	TRBD2	.	TRBJ2-2	CASSGGLAETGELFF	TGTGCCAGCAGTGGGGGACTAGCGGAAACCGGGGAGCTGTTTTTT
TRBV6-1	.	.	TRBJ1-4	CASSDRGATNEKLFF	TGTGCCAGCAGTGACAGGGGAGCAACTAATGAAAAACTGTTTTTT
TRBV2	.	few	TRBJ1-6	CASSPRAGNSPLHF	TGTGCCAGCAGTCCTCGAGCGGGTAATTCACCCCTCCACTTT
TRBV6-5	TRBD2	.	TRBJ2-3	CASRRGGLGDTQYF	TGTGCCAGCAGGCGCGGGGGGTTGGGAGATACGCAGTATTTT
TRBV5-1	TRBD1	.	TRBJ2-7	CASSSEGAQQYF	TGCGCCAGCAGTTCTGAGGGGGCCCAGCAGTACTTC
TRBV29-1	.	.	TRBJ2-5	CSVPRPPQETQYF	TGCAGCGTCCCAAGACCCCCTCAAGAGACCCAGTACTTC
TRBV6-1	.	.	TRBJ1-4	CASRFTTGSGEKLFF	TGTGCCAGCAGATTTACGACCGGGTCGGGAGAAAAACTGTTTTTT
TRBV5-1	TRBD1	.	TRBJ1-5	CASSQTGDSNQPQHF	TGCGCCAGCAGCCAGACAGGGGATAGCAATCAGCCCCAGCATTTT
TRBV9	.	.	TRBJ2-2	CASSVATVNTGELFF	TGTGCCAGCAGCGTAGCGACGGTGAACACCGGGGAGCTGTTTTTT
TRBV9	.	.	TRBJ2-2	CASSTSSSDPGELFF	TGTGCCAGCAGCACATCCTCTAGCGACCCCGGGGAGCTGTTTTTT
TRBV6-1	.	.	TRBJ1-1	CASSDTGLNTEAFF	TGTGCCAGCAGCGATACAGGGTTGAACACTGAAGCTTTCTTT
TRBV7-9	TRBD2	.	TRBJ2-2	CASSPGSLAVNTGELFF	TGTGCCAGCAGCCCAGGCTCGCTAGCGGTTAACACCGGGGAGCTGTTTTTT
TRBV7-2	.	few	TRBJ1-6	CASSLGGGEESPLHF	TGTGCCAGCAGCTTAGGAGGAGGGGAGGAATCACCCCTCCACTTT
TRBV11-2	TRBD2	.	TRBJ2-1	CASRETSGGANEQFF	TGTGCCAGCAGGGAAACTAGCGGGGGGGCTAATGAGCAGTTCTTC
TRBV9	TRBD1	few	TRBJ1-6	CASSGNRGSNSPLHF	TGTGCCAGCAGCGGGAACAGGGGGAGTAATTCACCCCTCCACTTT
TRBV30	.	.	TRBJ1-2	CAWSVRSTNYGYTF	TGTGCCTGGAGTGTACGGTCCACTAACTATGGCTACACCTTC
TRBV27	TRBD2	.	TRBJ2-1	CASKRGPAGGEQFF	TGTGCCAGCAAAAGGGGGCCAGCGGGGGGTGAGCAGTTCTTC
TRBV2	.	.	TRBJ1-4	CATRVGEGNEKLFF	TGTGCCACCAGGGTAGGGGAAGGTAATGAAAAACTGTTTTTT
TRBV7-7	.	.	TRBJ2-5	CASSQNGGMETQYF	TGTGCTAGCAGCCAGAATGGTGGTATGGAGACCCAGTACTTC